Each of the 29 T cell receptor beta chains below was sequenced from the same sample in a study of blood T cells in healthy people across ages. For the second PCR, which ran for roughly 7 to 11 cycles, a sample-barcoded 5' primer and a J-beta primer mix were used. TCRdb fed the 5' RACE reads into MiXCR, producing one record per CDR3 protein. Of more than 700,000 distinct CDR3 sequences in the sample, around 45% were seen once. Material: blood. Receptors were obtained from a man older than 75 in good health.

This rearrangement joins TRBV28 to TRBJ2-7, with a tentative D call TRBD1 (6 bases). Trimming stripped 5 bases from V and 0 bases from J, with 17 bases between. From germline, CDR1 is MDHEN and CDR2 SYDVKM. This CDR3 has 16 residues. CDR3 loop: CASSPGTFLSSYEQYF. The DNA of the CDR3 is TGTGCCAGCAGTCCCGGGACATTCCTTAGCTCCTACGAGCAGTACTTC.

The chain carries TRBV24-1 and TRBJ2-1, with D maybe TRBD2 (5 bases). The end of the DNA is better explained by TRBJ2-7, so the J call may be wrong. Germline assignment: CDR1 KGHDR and CDR2 SFDVKD. The CDR3 runs 17 residues. The CDR3 DNA reads TGTGCCACCAGTGATGCCACAGTTTCTAGCTCCTACAATGAGCAGTACTTC. Protein sequence: CATSDATVSSSYNEQYF.

This rearrangement joins TRBV28 to TRBJ1-1; 9 bases map to TRBD1. V lost 5 bases to trimming and J lost 2 bases; unmatched junction nucleotides: 12. Germline values: CDR1 MDHEN, CDR2 SYDVKM. This CDR3 has 17 amino acids. CDR3 sequence reads: CASSPSGQGSVNTEAFF. CDR3 in DNA: TGTGCCAGCAGTCCCTCTGGACAGGGGTCCGTCAACACTGAAGCTTTCTTT.

This clonotype has a handful of counts. This chain connects TRBV3-1 to TRBJ2-7; 7 nucleotides line up with TRBD2. Germline-derived CDR1 and CDR2 are LGHDT and YNNKEL (reference sequence). Trimming cost V 4 bases and J 4 bases; bases outside gene matches: 4. This CDR3 spans 13 amino acids. The CDR3 bases are TGTGCCAGCAGCCGGACTAGAGGGTACGAGCAGTACTTC. This codes for CASSRTRGYEQYF.

A word on this clonotype: Since a much larger clone is just one base distant, this may be a read error. The chain recombines TRBV12-3 or TRBV12-4 with TRBJ2-1, with 8 nucleotides matching TRBD2. With the DNA end fitting TRBJ2-7 better, the J assignment may be wrong. The CDR3 is made up of 14 amino acids. In DNA, the CDR3 is TGTGCCAGCAGGATAACAGCGGGAGAGGATGAGCAGTACTTC. Protein: CASRITAGEDEQYF.

This clonotype showed up just a few times. The rearrangement uses TRBV12-3 or TRBV12-4 and TRBJ2-3, with D unresolved. Trimming pared 5 bases from V and 0 bases from J, leaving 12 bases between. The CDR3 totals 15 residues. This chain's CDR3 is CASSQHDRSTDTQYF. In nucleotides, the CDR3 is TGTGCCAGCAGTCAACACGATAGGAGCACAGATACGCAGTATTTT.

Ten or more counts support this clonotype. V gene TRBV6-6 combines with J gene TRBJ2-6; D not certain. The V end lost 7 bases, the J end lost 2 bases, and 0 bases lay between the germline ends. CDR3 length: 11 residues. The germline V gene has CDR1 MNHNY and CDR2 SVGAGI (reference sequence). CDR3 amino acids: CASTGANVLTF. In DNA form, the CDR3 reads TGTGCCAGCACTGGGGCCAACGTCCTGACTTTC.

The J gene is TRBJ2-7, the V gene TRBV20-1; the D gene is possibly TRBD2 (5 bases). CDR3 size: 13 residues. Germline lookup yields CDR1 DFQATT and CDR2 SNEGSKA (reference sequence). The V end was cut by 7 bases, the J end by 1 base, with 14 bases between. CDR3 sequence: CSGISGSSYEQYF. The CDR3 DNA reads TGCAGTGGTATCTCGGGATCTTCCTACGAGCAGTACTTC.

This clonotype was found a few times. The CDR3 DNA reads as TGTGCCAGCAGCAAACGTTGGAGACACCAGAGGGCCCTCTACGAGCAGTACTTC. Translated: CASSKRWRHQRALYEQYF. This chain connects TRBV21-1 to TRBJ2-7; the D call of TRBD2 is as the table states it, not checked on the DNA. TRBV21-1 is a recognized pseudogene. The length of the CDR3 is 18 residues.

The rearrangement joins TRBV10-3 to TRBJ2-1, with 7 bases matching TRBD1. The CDR3 runs 12 residues. CDR1 and CDR2 from the germline V gene are ENHRY and SYGVKD. V dropped 10 bases and J dropped 3; count of bases not matched to a gene: 3. The CDR3 nucleotides are TGTGCCACCGGGACAGTCTACAATGAGCAGTTCTTC. Its protein is CATGTVYNEQFF.

This clonotype was counted many times. This CDR3 is CASSPGTSGGSTDTQYF. In DNA form, the CDR3 reads TGTGCCAGCAGCCCGGGGACTAGCGGGGGTAGCACAGATACGCAGTATTTT. The rearrangement uses TRBV7-2 and TRBJ2-3; 14 bases line up with TRBD2. Germline V lookup: CDR1 SGHTA, CDR2 FQGNSA. This CDR3 spans 17 amino acids. J gave up 0 bases and V 5 bases, and 4 bases lay outside the gene matches.

This clonotype was observed at least ten times. The chain recombines TRBV4-1 with TRBJ2-5; 12 bases agree with TRBD2. From germline, CDR1 is MGHRA and CDR2 YSYEKL. CDR3 size: 16 residues. The trim removed 4 bases at V and 2 bases at J, leaving 5 bases unmatched. This chain's CDR3 is CASSRGLAGQQETQYF. Written as DNA, the CDR3 is TGCGCCAGCAGCCGAGGACTAGCGGGACAACAAGAGACCCAGTACTTC.

In its sample, this clonotype was seen once. The chain is built from TRBV24-1 and TRBJ2-1, with a possible D match to TRBD1 (7 bases). V shed 6 bases and J shed 0 bases, with 14 bases lying between them. This CDR3 comprises 16 residues. Per germline, CDR1 KGHDR and CDR2 SFDVKD. This chain's CDR3 is CATSLLRDSSYNEQFF. The CDR3 DNA reads TGTGCCACCAGTCTTTTGCGGGACAGCTCCTACAATGAGCAGTTCTTC.

This clonotype occurred once. Since a much larger clone is just one base distant, this may be a read error. The chain is built from TRBV4-2 and TRBJ2-7; D might be TRBD2 (6 bases). The CDR3 runs to 15 residues. Germline CDR1 LGHNA, CDR2 YNFKEQ. The CDR3 region has the DNA TGTGACAGCAGCCAAGTAACTAGCAGAGAATACGAGCAGTACTTC. Protein sequence: CDSSQVTSREYEQYF.

Note on this clonotype: This may be a read error, as it is one base from a much larger clone. The chain joins TRBV20-1 to TRBJ2-7, with a possible D match to TRBD2 (6 bases). V gave up 8 bases and J gave up 7 bases, with 24 bases separating them. Germline assignment: CDR1 DFQATT and CDR2 SNEGSKA (reference sequence). The CDR3 is 14 residues long. CDR3 protein: CSLGGEARLSEQYF. The CDR3 nucleotides are TGCAGTCTCGGTGGGGAGGCGAGGTTGAGTGAGCAGTACTTC.

CDR3 amino acids: CAAKRPQETQYF. The CDR3 DNA is TGTGCCGCCAAGCGACCCCAAGAGACCCAGTACTTC. The chain is built from TRBV24-1 and TRBJ2-5; D gene uncertain. Germline CDR1 KGHDR, CDR2 SFDVKD. V lost 12 bases and J 1 base, leaving 11 bases between the germline ends. This CDR3 region has 12 residues.

The chain recombines TRBV30 with TRBJ1-2; maybe TRBD1 (5 bases). The V gene lost 8 bases and the J gene lost 0 bases, with 13 bases spanning the gap. The germline gives CDR1 GTSNPN, CDR2 SVGIG (reference sequence). The CDR3 is made up of 13 amino acids. DNA for the CDR3: TGTGCCACTGAGCCAGGGACTAACTATGGCTACACCTTC. Its protein product is CATEPGTNYGYTF.

This clonotype was detected ten times or more. This rearrangement joins TRBV24-1 to TRBJ2-5; D may correspond to TRBD1 or TRBD2 (5 bases each). Per the germline V gene, CDR1 is KGHDR and CDR2 is SFDVKD. V was cut by 7 bases and J by 5 bases, with 10 bases left in between. There are 12 residues in the CDR3. As DNA, the CDR3 is TGTGCCACCAGCCGAGGGGCTGAGACCCAGTACTTC. Protein sequence: CATSRGAETQYF.

The V and J genes are TRBV6-2 or TRBV6-3 and TRBJ2-1; the match to TRBD2 covers 8 bases. The V segment lost 7 bases and the J segment 3 bases; nucleotides outside the gene matches: 8. CDR1 MNHEY and CDR2 SVGEGT come from the germline V gene. The CDR3 loop spans 15 amino acids. This CDR3 reads CASTAGRGSYNEQFF. In DNA, the CDR3 is TGTGCCAGCACCGCCGGGAGGGGGAGCTACAATGAGCAGTTCTTC.

This clonotype was detected only a few times. The V call is TRBV15, the J call TRBJ2-1; a possible D gene is TRBD2 (5 bases). Germline V lookup: CDR1 LNHNV, CDR2 YYDKDF (reference sequence). The CDR3 is made up of 13 amino acids. Trimming removed 8 bases from V and 5 bases from J, with 13 bases in between. The CDR3 DNA follows: TGTGCCACCCGAGAGGGCCCAAACAATGAGCAGTTCTTC. Its protein is CATREGPNNEQFF.

CDR3 loop: CASSRDRDKQFF. The CDR3 DNA follows: TGTGCCAGCAGCCGCGACAGGGACAAGCAGTTCTTC. The rearrangement uses TRBV28 and TRBJ2-1; 7 bases agree with TRBD1. Germline trimming cut 6 bases from V and 11 bases from J; bases unmatched to any gene: 7. The CDR3 is made up of 12 amino acids. CDR1 MDHEN and CDR2 SYDVKM come from the germline V gene. The variable domain in full, completed from reference TRBV28 and TRBJ2-1, reads DVKVTQSSRYLVKRTGEKVFLECVQDMDHENMFWYRQDPGLGLRLIYFSYDVKMKEKGDIPEGYSVSREKKERFSLILESASTNQTSMYLCASSRDRDKQFFGPGTRLTVL.

The chain has TRBV20-1 and TRBJ2-3; 7 bases fit TRBD2. Germline CDR1 and CDR2: DFQATT and SNEGSKA (reference sequence). CDR3 length equals 14 residues. The ends lost 5 bases at V and 1 base at J; junction bases unmatched: 6. The CDR3 nucleotides are TGCAGTGCTCAAATAAGCGGGGGCACAGATACGCAGTATTTT. Protein product: CSAQISGGTDTQYF.

Many counts were recorded for this clonotype. The chain couples TRBV20-1 to TRBJ2-5, with D unclear. V was pared by 4 bases and J by 0 bases, with 12 bases between. Per germline, CDR1 DFQATT and CDR2 SNEGSKA (reference sequence). The CDR3 runs 14 residues. The CDR3 protein is CSANVGLYQETQYF. CDR3 in DNA: TGCAGTGCTAATGTTGGGCTATACCAAGAGACCCAGTACTTC.

To note about this clonotype: The conserved closing phenylalanine or tryptophan is absent in this CDR3, likely reflecting a read error. J is TRBJ1-4 and V is TRBV6-6; 7 positions agree with TRBD1. The V gene end was trimmed by 5 bases and the J gene end by 5 bases; junction bases not matched to a gene: 8. The CDR3 totals 15 residues. Germline CDR1 and CDR2: MNHNY and SVGAGI (reference sequence). CDR3 nucleotides: TGTGCCAGCAGTCCCCGGGGACAGCGAAATGAAAAACTGTTTTAT. As protein: CASSPRGQRNEKLFY.

This sequence joins TRBV11-2 and TRBJ2-3; D not certain. Trimming shortened V by 2 bases and J by 4 bases, and 10 bases separated the two germline ends. The CDR3 consists of 14 residues. The germline V gene has CDR1 SGHAT and CDR2 FQNNGV. The CDR3 DNA reads as TGTGCCAGCAGCTTACTTCTACCCCCAGATACGCAGTATTTT. Protein: CASSLLLPPDTQYF.

The V and J genes are TRBV4-2 and TRBJ2-3; D not certain. Trimming took 0 bases from V and 4 from J, leaving 11 bases between them. Germline V gene data show CDR1 as LGHNA and CDR2 as YNFKEQ. CDR3 size: 15 residues. The CDR3 coding sequence is TGTGCCAGCAGCCAAGAGCATCTTTTGCCAGATACGCAGTATTTT. Protein sequence: CASSQEHLLPDTQYF.

V gene TRBV4-3 combines with J gene TRBJ2-3; 8 bases agree with TRBD1. V dropped 3 bases and J dropped 0; count of bases not matched to a gene: 8. This CDR3 has 17 amino acids. Germline V CDR1 and CDR2: LGHNA, YSLEER. The CDR3: CASSQGTGLGSTDTQYF. The CDR3 DNA follows: TGCGCCAGCAGCCAGGGGACAGGTCTGGGTAGCACAGATACGCAGTATTTT.

The sample holds many counts of this clonotype. The chain links TRBV12-3 or TRBV12-4 to TRBJ2-7, with TRBD1 as a possible D gene (5 bases). The CDR3 runs 13 residues. V lost 3 bases and J lost 1, with 7 bases in between. In nucleotides, the CDR3 is TGTGCCAGCAGTTTCCAGGGTTCCTACGAGCAGTACTTC. Its translation is CASSFQGSYEQYF.

This clonotype turned up a few times. DNA for the CDR3: TGTGCCAGCAGCCTCCGGGACAGGGGAAGGAGCACTGAAGCTTTCTTT. Its translation is CASSLRDRGRSTEAFF. The V call is TRBV11-2, the J call TRBJ1-1; 10 bases are a match to TRBD1. Germline-derived CDR1 and CDR2 are SGHAT and FQNNGV. The length of the CDR3 is 16 residues. With V trimmed by 5 bases and J by 4 bases, 10 bases remained unmatched. Based on the CDR3 plus reference TRBV11-2 and TRBJ1-1, the full variable domain is EAGVAQSPRYKIIEKRQSVAFWCNPISGHATLYWYQQILGQGPKLLIQFQNNGVVDDSQLPKDRFSAERLKGVDSTLKIQPAKLEDSAVYLCASSLRDRGRSTEAFFGQGTRLTVV.